A selection of T cell receptor beta chains follows, all from one sample in a study of regulatory T cells in long-lasting Graves disease. TCRdb called the multiplex PCR reads again in MiXCR, with one record for every CDR3 protein. The table includes some 220,000 distinct CDR3 sequences, approximately 18% detected once. The same sample was also used in a study of T cells in Graves' hyperthyroidism and ophthalmopathy.

The sequenced sample was peripheral blood mononuclear cells (PBMCs), obtained at new diagnosis, from a patient treated with antithyroid drugs. These receptors came from a woman under 40 with Graves disease. Each CDR3 is given with its conserved first and last residue. Each record gives: J gene, D gene, V gene, clone size, CDR3 DNA, CDR3 protein. The D gene is left open where the match is weak. Clone sizes are given selectively: once, few, many, or a class where the clone is expanded.

TRBJ2-5,NA,TRBV12-5,many,TGTGCTAGTGGTCCGAAGGGGAGTGGAGAGACCCAGTACTTC,CASGPKGSGETQYF
TRBJ1-5,NA,TRBV6-1,many,TGTGCCAGCAGCGCAGGACAGCCTGCGCCCCAGCATTTT,CASSAGQPAPQHF
TRBJ2-3,TRBD2,TRBV6-1,few,TGTGCCAGCAAACCCGGGGGGGCCGTAACAGATACGCAGTATTTT,CASKPGGAVTDTQYF
TRBJ2-4,TRBD1,TRBV28,many,TGTGCCAGCAAAGACAGGGGAGCCAAAAACATTCAGTACTTC,CASKDRGAKNIQYF
TRBJ2-5,NA,TRBV11-2,many,TGTGCCAGCAGCTCAACCGGGACCCAAACCGGAAAGACCCAGTACTTC,CASSSTGTQTGKTQYF
TRBJ1-1,NA,TRBV6-1,many,TGTGCCAGCAGTGTGGAAGGGAACACTGAAGCTTTCTTT,CASSVEGNTEAFF
TRBJ2-1,NA,TRBV7-3,NA,TGTGCCAGCAGCTCTCCTCACAGGGAAAATGAGCAGTTCTTC,CASSSPHRENEQFF
TRBJ1-6,TRBD1,TRBV20-1,few,TGCAGTGCTAGGTGGGACAGGGGTTCACCCCTCCACTTT,CSARWDRGSPLHF
TRBJ1-5,TRBD1,TRBV7-9,NA,TGTGCCAGCAGCTCCACCGGGACAGCCAATCAGCCCCAGCATTTT,CASSSTGTANQPQHF
TRBJ2-3,NA,TRBV27,many,TGTGCCAGCAGTTTGACGTCAGGAAGCACAGATACGCAGTATTTT,CASSLTSGSTDTQYF
TRBJ1-5,TRBD1,TRBV20-1,many,TGCAGTGCTAGGAGCCGGGACAGGGAAAAGCCCCAGCATTTT,CSARSRDREKPQHF
TRBJ2-7,TRBD1,TRBV19,many,TGTGCCAGTAGTCTAGCTGGGACAGCCGAGCAGTACTTC,CASSLAGTAEQYF
TRBJ2-7,NA,TRBV2,many,TGTGCCAGCAGTTACTATCTAGGTAGCGAGCAGTACTTC,CASSYYLGSEQYF
TRBJ1-5,NA,TRBV29-1,many,TGCAGCGTTGGGGACAATCAGCCCCAGCATTTT,CSVGDNQPQHF
TRBJ2-4,NA,TRBV15,many,TGTGCCACCGAGGACCGGGGTGGAAAAAACATTCAGTACTTC,CATEDRGGKNIQYF
TRBJ1-3,TRBD1,TRBV2,many,TGTGCCAGCAGTGGCAACAGGGGGTCTGGAAACACCATATATTTT,CASSGNRGSGNTIYF
TRBJ2-5,NA,TRBV2,NA,TGTGTCAGCAGGGAGGTTTTCCGCCAAGGGACCCAGTACTTC,CVSREVFRQGTQYF
TRBJ2-7,NA,TRBV6-1,many,TGTGCCAGCAGTGGCGGACGACACTACGAGCAGTACTTC,CASSGGRHYEQYF
TRBJ1-2,NA,TRBV2,many,TGTGCCAGCAGTGAAGTCCAAAGAGGTGGCTACACCTTC,CASSEVQRGGYTF
TRBJ2-3,TRBD2,TRBV11-2,many,TGTGCCAGCAGCCCCAGACTAGCCCCTCTCACAGATACGCAGTATTTT,CASSPRLAPLTDTQYF
TRBJ2-3,NA,TRBV2,many,TGTGCCAGCAGTGCCCGGACAGTAGATACGCAGTATTTT,CASSARTVDTQYF
TRBJ2-5,NA,TRBV7-9,few,TGTGCCAGCAGCTGGGGCGGGACCCAAGAGACCCAGTACTTC,CASSWGGTQETQYF
TRBJ1-6,TRBD1,TRBV11-2,NA,TGTGCCAGCACCGACAGGGGAAGTAATTCACCCCTCCACTTT,CASTDRGSNSPLHF
TRBJ2-3,NA,TRBV4-2,NA,TGTGCCAGCAGCCAAGGGGTGACTTCTAGCACAGGTACGCAGTATTTT,CASSQGVTSSTGTQYF
TRBJ2-2,TRBD1,TRBV3-1,many,TGTGCCAGCAGACGACAGGGGGGGAACACCGGGGAGCTGTTTTTT,CASRRQGGNTGELFF
TRBJ1-6,TRBD1,TRBV5-1,many,TGCGCCAGCAGCATAACAGGGGGAAGAGAATCACCCCTCCACTTT,CASSITGGRESPLHF
TRBJ1-1,NA,TRBV12-3/TRBV12-4,medium-sized,TGTGCCAGCAGACCCGACGGTTTCTCTTCATGGAACACTGAAGCTTTCTTT,CASRPDGFSSWNTEAFF
TRBJ1-2,NA,TRBV19,many,TGTGCCAGTAGTGGCCCCGCGAATCCTAACTATGGCTACACCTTC,CASSGPANPNYGYTF
TRBJ1-5,NA,TRBV12-3/TRBV12-4,many,TGTGCCAGCAGTTATGGCCGAGGACCCCAGCATTTT,CASSYGRGPQHF
TRBJ1-2,NA,TRBV19,many,TGTGCCAGTAGTAACCCGGGATCGTACGGCTACACCTTC,CASSNPGSYGYTF
TRBJ1-2,NA,TRBV28,many,TGTGCCAGCAGTTTATCCCAGGGCGTTGGTCCCTATGGCTACACCTTC,CASSLSQGVGPYGYTF
TRBJ1-2,TRBD1,TRBV19,many,TGTGCCAGTAGTATATTCGGACGGACAGGGGGACCTAACTATGGCTACACCTTC,CASSIFGRTGGPNYGYTF
TRBJ1-2,NA,TRBV6-1,many,TGTGCCAGCAGTGAAAGTGCCTACTATGGCTACACCTTC,CASSESAYYGYTF
TRBJ2-7,TRBD1,TRBV7-2,many,TGTGCCAGCAGCTTAGGGACAGGGGCTGACGAGCAGTACTTC,CASSLGTGADEQYF
TRBJ1-6,NA,TRBV2,many,TGTGCCAGCACATCATCCGGGACAAGCACCCATTCACCCCTCCACTTT,CASTSSGTSTHSPLHF
TRBJ2-2,TRBD2,TRBV9,many,TGTGCCAGCAGCGTAGGAGCTAGCGGGAGCACCGGGGAGCTGTTTTTT,CASSVGASGSTGELFF
TRBJ1-2,TRBD1,TRBV28,many,TGTGCCAGCAGCCCGGACAGGCGGAACTATGGCTACACCTTC,CASSPDRRNYGYTF
TRBJ2-4,TRBD1,TRBV5-6,NA,TGTGCCAGCAGCCCAAGGACAGGAGACATTCAGTACTTC,CASSPRTGDIQYF
TRBJ1-4,NA,TRBV28,many,TGTGCCAGCAGCTTCCTCACCCCAACTAATGAAAAACTGTTTTTT,CASSFLTPTNEKLFF
TRBJ2-3,NA,TRBV5-1,many,TGCGCCAGCAGCTTGGTGGGACCGGGACGGACCGATACGCAGTATTTT,CASSLVGPGRTDTQYF
TRBJ2-1,NA,TRBV12-3/TRBV12-4,many,TGTGCCAGCAGCTTTCGGGGACCGGGAGTGGGTAGGAATGAGCAGTTCTTC,CASSFRGPGVGRNEQFF
TRBJ1-3,NA,TRBV4-1,NA,TGCGCCAGCAGCCAAGTTCTAAGCAGGGTGGCGTCTGGAAACACCATATATTTT,CASSQVLSRVASGNTIYF
TRBJ2-1,TRBD1,TRBV2,NA,TGTGCCAGCAGTCGGACGACAGGGATTGCGTTCTTC,CASSRTTGIAFF
TRBJ1-1,NA,TRBV9,few,TGTGCCAGCAGCACCGGCCAAGGAGTGAACACTGAAGCTTTCTTT,CASSTGQGVNTEAFF
TRBJ2-2,TRBD2,TRBV27,many,TGTGCCAGCAGTTTTTGGGAGGGATCACGGCTAGCGGGAGAGGACACCGGGGAGCTGTTTTTT,CASSFWEGSRLAGEDTGELFF
TRBJ1-5,TRBD1,TRBV30,few,TGTGCCTGGAGTACAGGGGACGGTCTTACGGGCAATCAGCCCCAGCATTTT,CAWSTGDGLTGNQPQHF
TRBJ1-4,TRBD1,TRBV6-1,many,TGTGCCAGCAGTCGAGGACAGGGGGTTTCTCGGAGTAATGAAAAACTGTTTTTT,CASSRGQGVSRSNEKLFF
TRBJ2-2,NA,TRBV9,many,TGTGCCAGCAGCGTAGGGGTTCTAGCGACATGGAGCAAGGTTCTCGCCGGGGAGCTGTTTTTT,CASSVGVLATWSKVLAGELFF
TRBJ2-3,NA,TRBV27,few,TGTGCCAGCAGAACATTGGAGGCAGGGGGGCCAGATACGCAGTATTTT,CASRTLEAGGPDTQYF
TRBJ1-5,NA,TRBV28,many,TGTGCCAGCAATCCTTTTCGGCTTAGCAATCAGCCCCAGCATTTT,CASNPFRLSNQPQHF
TRBJ1-6,NA,TRBV10-3,many,TGTGCCATCAGTGGGTCCACAGGGAGACCCCTCCACTTT,CAISGSTGRPLHF